This is a list of T cell receptor beta chains from one sample in a study of blood T cells in healthy people across ages. One entry per CDR3 protein results from TCRdb running MiXCR on the 5' RACE reads. The data show about 290,000 distinct CDR3 sequences, 25% to 30% seen once. Sequenced input: blood. These receptors were collected from a woman aged 65 to 85 in good health. The CDR3 runs from the conserved cysteine through the conserved F or W. A D gene is named only where the DNA matches it firmly. Expanded clones get a size class; other rows say once, few or many, or leave the size out.

TRBV18	TRBJ1-5	NA	few	CASAVSGTGSGQPQHF	TGTGCCAGCGCAGTGTCCGGGACGGGCTCAGGGCAGCCCCAGCATTTT
TRBV5-1	TRBJ2-4	TRBD2	few	CASSFSGTAKNIQYF	TGCGCCAGCAGCTTCAGCGGGACAGCCAAAAACATTCAGTACTTC
TRBV18	TRBJ2-3	TRBD1	NA	CASSLNRGTTDTQYF	TGTGCCAGCTCACTCAACAGGGGGACGACAGATACGCAGTATTTT
TRBV9	TRBJ2-3	NA	NA	CAIPEVGAGERDTQYF	TGTGCCATCCCTGAGGTGGGGGCGGGAGAACGAGATACGCAGTATTTT
TRBV20-1	TRBJ2-3	TRBD2	few	CSASLAGDVGTDTQYF	TGCAGTGCTAGCCTAGCGGGGGACGTTGGCACAGATACGCAGTATTTT
TRBV5-8	TRBJ2-5	NA	NA	CASSRGQELHQETQYF	TGTGCCAGCAGCCGTGGACAAGAACTACATCAAGAGACCCAGTACTTC
TRBV29-1	TRBJ2-5	NA	NA	CSVEEGEKETQYF	TGCAGCGTTGAGGAGGGAGAGAAAGAGACCCAGTACTTC
TRBV9	TRBJ2-3	NA	many	CASSVGGSVRTDTQYF	TGTGCCAGCAGCGTCGGTGGGAGTGTTCGTACAGATACGCAGTATTTT
TRBV3-1	TRBJ2-7	NA	few	CASSPRGYEQYF	TGTGCCAGCAGCCCCCGGGGCTACGAGCAGTACTTC
TRBV5-1	TRBJ2-5	NA	NA	CASSFGLGTSLETQYF	TGCGCCAGCAGCTTCGGTTTGGGGACCTCCCTAGAGACCCAGTACTTC
TRBV28	TRBJ1-5	NA	once	CASRFGGEGQPQHF	TGTGCCAGCAGGTTCGGAGGGGAAGGACAGCCCCAGCATTTT
TRBV6-2/TRBV6-3	TRBJ1-3	NA	NA	CAGSYGAGTGNTTYF	TGTGCCGGCAGTTACGGGGCAGGGACTGGAAACACCACATATTTT
TRBV20-1	TRBJ2-5	NA	many	CSARDPGDKKETQYF	TGCAGTGCTCGGGACCCAGGGGATAAAAAAGAGACCCAGTACTTC
TRBV9	TRBJ1-1	TRBD1	NA	CASSVDGQGGLEAFF	TGTGCCAGCAGCGTAGATGGACAGGGTGGTCTTGAAGCTTTCTTT
TRBV20-1	TRBJ2-5	NA	NA	CSASAKRETQYF	TGCAGTGCTAGTGCCAAGCGAGAGACCCAGTACTTC
TRBV28	TRBJ1-2	NA	NA	CASSSGSNYGYTF	TGTGCCAGCAGCTCTGGGAGTAACTATGGCTACACCTTC
TRBV7-2	TRBJ1-6	NA	few	CASSSPRGHLNSPLHF	TGTGCCAGCAGCTCGCCTCGTGGACACTTAAATTCACCCCTCCACTTT
TRBV28	TRBJ1-2	TRBD1	few	CASSPPLDLRGPYNGYTF	TGCGCCAGCAGTCCTCCCCTTGACCTCAGGGGGCCGTACAATGGCTACACCTTC
TRBV5-1	TRBJ2-1	TRBD1	once	CASRVTGGYNEQFF	TGCGCCAGCAGGGTGACAGGGGGCTACAATGAGCAGTTCTTC
TRBV4-1	TRBJ1-2	NA	many	CASSQEQVGNYGYTF	TGCGCCAGCAGCCAAGAACAGGTGGGGAACTATGGCTACACCTTC
TRBV4-3	TRBJ2-4	NA	NA	CASSQDLSWDIQYF	TGCGCCAGCAGCCAAGATCTTTCATGGGACATTCAGTACTTC
TRBV20-1	TRBJ2-3	TRBD2	few	CSAQLAGAADTQYF	TGCAGTGCCCAACTAGCGGGGGCGGCAGATACGCAGTATTTT
TRBV28	TRBJ2-3	TRBD2	few	CASRLAGERTDTQYF	TGTGCCAGTAGACTAGCGGGAGAGCGCACAGATACGCAGTATTTT
TRBV5-1	TRBJ2-5	NA	many	CASSSGGTGQETQYF	TGCGCCAGCAGCTCCGGAGGTACAGGACAAGAGACCCAGTACTTC
TRBV28	TRBJ1-6	NA	NA	CASSPLTELLSPLHF	TGTGCCAGCAGTCCCCTTACGGAGCTCCTTTCACCCCTCCACTTT
TRBV6-6	TRBJ1-1	NA	few	CASSYHPRNTEAFF	TGTGCCAGCAGTTACCATCCACGGAACACTGAAGCTTTCTTT
TRBV6-5	TRBJ2-5	TRBD2	few	CASRGMLAGAQYF	TGTGCCAGCAGGGGGATGCTAGCGGGAGCCCAGTACTTC
TRBV15	TRBJ1-3	NA	NA	CATSRGPSGNTIYF	TGTGCCACCAGCAGGGGCCCCTCTGGAAACACCATATATTTT
TRBV2	TRBJ2-5	NA	few	CASKKNPAGLETQYF	TGTGCCAGCAAGAAAAACCCTGCGGGACTGGAGACCCAGTACTTC
TRBV20-1	TRBJ1-5	NA	NA	CSAREGQQINQPQHF	TGCAGTGCTAGAGAAGGACAGCAGATAAATCAGCCCCAGCATTTT
TRBV20-1	TRBJ2-3	NA	NA	CSARATERSTDTQYF	TGCAGTGCTAGAGCCACGGAAAGGAGCACAGATACGCAGTATTTT
TRBV20-1	TRBJ2-3	NA	NA	CSAIQAIGTDTQYF	TGCAGTGCCATCCAGGCAATAGGCACAGATACGCAGTATTTT
TRBV12-3/TRBV12-4	TRBJ2-7	NA	many	CASSFGYEQYF	TGTGCCAGCAGTTTTGGCTACGAGCAGTACTTC
TRBV20-1	TRBJ2-5	TRBD2	NA	CSARGLGLAGASETQYF	TGCAGTGCTAGAGGATTAGGGCTAGCGGGAGCCTCGGAGACCCAGTACTTC
TRBV12-3/TRBV12-4	TRBJ2-1	NA	few	CASSLAGGPRDEQFF	TGTGCCAGCAGTTTAGCGGGAGGTCCCAGGGATGAGCAGTTCTTC
TRBV12-3/TRBV12-4	TRBJ1-1	NA	NA	CASSLAGGRMNTEAFF	TGTGCCAGCAGTTTAGCGGGGGGAAGAATGAACACTGAAGCTTTCTTT
TRBV5-5	TRBJ1-2	NA	NA	CASSGRETYYGYTF	TGTGCCAGCAGCGGACGTGAGACCTACTATGGCTACACCTTC
TRBV28	TRBJ2-7	TRBD2	many	CASSSYPGTSGKNGYEQYF	TGTGCCAGCAGCTCCTACCCCGGGACTAGCGGGAAGAACGGGTACGAGCAGTACTTC
TRBV15	TRBJ2-2	NA	few	CATSVSWDTTNTGELFF	TGTGCCACCAGCGTATCGTGGGACACTACGAACACCGGGGAGCTGTTTTTT
TRBV29-1	TRBJ2-3	NA	NA	CSVSQGINTDTQYF	TGCAGCGTTTCACAGGGAATCAACACAGATACGCAGTATTTT
TRBV2	TRBJ1-4	NA	NA	CASSGTRGNNEKLFF	TGTGCCAGCAGCGGGACCCGGGGGAATAATGAAAAACTGTTTTTT
TRBV15	TRBJ2-7	TRBD2	NA	CATSRAREVLYEQYF	TGTGCCACCAGCAGAGCGCGGGAGGTCCTCTACGAGCAGTACTTC
TRBV19	TRBJ1-5	NA	few	CASLSGRGQHF	TGTGCCAGCCTAAGTGGGAGGGGACAGCATTTT
TRBV2	TRBJ2-3	NA	few	CASSPWGTDTQYF	TGTGCCAGCAGTCCCTGGGGAACAGATACGCAGTATTTT
TRBV2	TRBJ2-4	TRBD2	once	CASSLSASGSHIQYF	TGTGCCAGCAGTCTCTCGGCTAGCGGGAGTCACATTCAGTACTTC
TRBV20-1	TRBJ1-4	NA	many	CSARELGGPNEKLFF	TGCAGTGCTAGAGAGCTTGGAGGTCCTAATGAAAAACTGTTTTTT
TRBV7-2	TRBJ1-2	TRBD1	few	CASSLYPGQYGYTF	TGTGCCAGCAGCTTGTATCCGGGACAGTACGGCTACACCTTC
TRBV27	TRBJ1-2	NA	NA	CASSRNVVGYGYTF	TGTGCCAGCAGCCGCAATGTCGTGGGGTATGGCTACACCTTC